A selection of T cell receptor beta chains follows, all from one sample in a study of CD8+ T cells in alopecia areata. TCRdb keeps only in-frame clones here, not all; method: immunoSEQ multiplex PCR. The table lists 150,000 to 200,000 clones, just under 60% of them singletons. The material sequenced was CD4+ T cells sorted from blood, taken at week 0. Receptor source: a human donor with alopecia areata. The CDR3 runs from the conserved cysteine through the conserved F or W. A D gene is named only where the DNA matches it firmly. A row's size may be missing; if present it is once, few, many or a size class.

TRBJ2-5 TRBD2 TRBV15 few TGTGCCACCAGCAGGGTAACTAGCGGGGAGACCCAGTACTTC CATSRVTSGETQYF
TRBJ2-5 . TRBV30 . TGTGCCTGGAAACTAGGGGGAGAGACCCAGTACTTC CAWKLGGETQYF
TRBJ2-3 . TRBV6-6 few TGTGCCAGCAGACAGGGAGTAGATACGCAGTATTTT CASRQGVDTQYF
TRBJ1-1 . TRBV20-1 few TGCAGTGCCAGAGGCGGAGGGGAAGCTTTCTTT CSARGGGEAFF
TRBJ2-7 . TRBV5-1 . TGCGCCAGCAGCTTGAGGGGGGACAGAAGCTACGAGCAGTACTTC CASSLRGDRSYEQYF
TRBJ1-6 TRBD1 TRBV5-1 few TGCGCCAGCAGCACACTGGACAGGAATTCACCCCTCCACTTT CASSTLDRNSPLHF
TRBJ2-3 . TRBV18 . TGTGCCAGCTCACCATGGCAGCTGTTTCAGCAGTATTTT CASSPWQLFQQYF
TRBJ1-5 . TRBV19 . TGTGCCAGTAGTATGGGCAGCAATCAGCCCCAGCATTTT CASSMGSNQPQHF
TRBJ2-1 TRBD1 TRBV18 . TGTGCCAGCTCACCAAGACAGGGGAACAGCAATGAGCAGTTCTTC CASSPRQGNSNEQFF
TRBJ2-7 . TRBV10-3 . TGTGCCATCAGAGGGGACTCTACCTACGAGCAGTACTTC CAIRGDSTYEQYF
TRBJ2-7 . TRBV2 . TGTGCCAGCAGTGCGAAGGATAAACAGTACTTC CASSAKDKQYF
TRBJ1-6 TRBD1 TRBV4-2 . TGTGCCAGCAGCCAAGGGACAGGGGCTTCGCCCCTCCACTTT CASSQGTGASPLHF
TRBJ1-1 . TRBV4-1 . TGCGCCAGCAGTCAAATCCTACAGGGTAGGATATTGCACACTGAAGCTTTCTTT CASSQILQGRILHTEAFF
TRBJ1-1 TRBD1 TRBV4-1 . TGCGCCAGCAGCCAGGCCCGGACAGGGGGCTTGAACACTGAAGCTTTCTTT CASSQARTGGLNTEAFF
TRBJ2-4 TRBD1 TRBV28 . TGTGCCAGCAGAACGGACAGGGAGACGTACTTC CASRTDRETYF
TRBJ1-5 . TRBV5-1 . TGCGCCAGCAGCTTGGGGGCTGCGCAGCCCCAGCATTTT CASSLGAAQPQHF
TRBJ2-3 . TRBV27 few TGTGCCAGCCTTCCCGGAACAGGAATAGGGGGGGGCGCAGATACGCAGTATTTT CASLPGTGIGGGADTQYF
TRBJ1-6 TRBD1 TRBV29-1 . TGCAGCGTTGAAAGAGTGGACAGGGACTTTGGCTCCTATAATTCACCCCTCCACTTT CSVERVDRDFGSYNSPLHF
TRBJ1-1 . TRBV30 . TGTGCCTACCAATGGACTGAGAACACTGAAGCTTTCTTT CAYQWTENTEAFF
TRBJ1-3 TRBD1 TRBV30 . TGTGCGTGGGACAGCATCATCGGGAACACCATATATTTT CAWDSIIGNTIYF
TRBJ2-2 . TRBV15 . TGTGCCACCAGCAGAGACAACAGGGTGATCACCGGGGAGCTGTTTTTT CATSRDNRVITGELFF
TRBJ1-1 . TRBV6-5 few TGTGCCAGCAGTTATAGCGGGGGCAGGACTGAAGCTTTCTTT CASSYSGGRTEAFF
TRBJ2-7 . TRBV4-1 . TGCGCCAGCAGCCAAGGGGCAGTTTCCTACGAGCAGTACTTC CASSQGAVSYEQYF
TRBJ2-7 . TRBV27 many TGTGCCAGCAGTTTTCTGGGGGGCGAGCAGTACTTC CASSFLGGEQYF
TRBJ2-5 . TRBV29-1 few TGCAGCGTTGACGGAGAGACCCAGTACTTC CSVDGETQYF
TRBJ1-3 . TRBV5-1 few TGCGCCAGCAGCTTGGACGGCGATACCTCTGGAAACACCATATATTTT CASSLDGDTSGNTIYF
TRBJ1-4 . TRBV30 few TGTGCCTGTCAGCCAAATGAAAAACTGTTTTTT CACQPNEKLFF
TRBJ1-4 . TRBV11-2 . TGTGCCAGCAGGCGGTGGGGAAGGGGGTCTGAAAAACTGTTTTTT CASRRWGRGSEKLFF
TRBJ2-1 . TRBV5-1 . TGCGCCAGCAGCTTCCAGTCCGGCAATGAGCAGTTCTTC CASSFQSGNEQFF
TRBJ1-2 TRBD1 TRBV6-5 few TGTGCCAGCGCTACCGGGACAGGGAGCTATGGCTACACCTTC CASATGTGSYGYTF
TRBJ2-5 . TRBV27 . TGTGCCAGCAAATTCCTCGGCGGGGTCCAAGAGACCCAGTACTTC CASKFLGGVQETQYF
TRBJ2-1 . TRBV5-1 . TGCGCCAGCAAACTAGGCGAGAATGAGCAGTTCTTC CASKLGENEQFF
TRBJ1-1 . TRBV29-1 . TGCAGCGTTGCTGTGGGCGTAGGAACTGAAGCTTTCTTT CSVAVGVGTEAFF
TRBJ1-5 . TRBV30 few TGTGCCTGGACAGTCGGAGGGGAAGGTCAGCCCCAGCATTTT CAWTVGGEGQPQHF
TRBJ2-3 . TRBV30 . TGTGCCTGGGCACGGGCAGATACGCAGTATTTT CAWARADTQYF
TRBJ2-4 . TRBV30 . TGTGCCTGGAGTGTACGGGACATTCAGTACTTC CAWSVRDIQYF
TRBJ1-2 . TRBV14 . TGTGCCAGCAGCCAAGATTGGAGAGGGTCTAGGGACTACACCTTC CASSQDWRGSRDYTF
TRBJ2-3 . TRBV6-5 . TGTGCCAGCGGAACTAGCCCGAAATCAGATACGCAGTATTTT CASGTSPKSDTQYF
TRBJ2-1 . TRBV7-2 . TGTGCCAGCAGCTTAGTACAGGGTACCTACAATGAGCAGTTCTTC CASSLVQGTYNEQFF
TRBJ2-5 . TRBV5-4 . TGTGCCAGCAGCTTGGCGGCCCCGGAGGGCGGAACCCAGTACTTC CASSLAAPEGGTQYF
TRBJ1-2 TRBD1 TRBV30 . TGTGCCTGGAGTGTCACGACAGGGACTGGCTACACCTTC CAWSVTTGTGYTF
TRBJ2-1 . TRBV4-1 few TGCGCCAGCACCTCGGTACACAATGAGCAGTTCTTC CASTSVHNEQFF
TRBJ2-7 . TRBV5-1 . TGCGCCAGCAGCTTGGGCTCCAGCTACGAGCAGTACTTC CASSLGSSYEQYF
TRBJ2-3 . TRBV2 . TGTGCCAGCACACTACTCACAGATACGCAGTATTTT CASTLLTDTQYF
TRBJ2-3 . TRBV7-2 once TGTGCCAGCAGCCCAAGAGGGTCAAGCACAGATACGCAGTATTTT CASSPRGSSTDTQYF
TRBJ1-6 . TRBV4-2 . TGTGCCAGCAGCACCACAAAGGGGCATAATTCACCCCTCCACTTT CASSTTKGHNSPLHF
TRBJ2-7 . TRBV23-1 . TGCGCCAGCAGTCCCCCGGATTGTTCCTACGAGCAGTACTTC CASSPPDCSYEQYF
TRBJ1-4 . TRBV7-2 . TGTGCCAGCCAAGGGGGGGCTGGTGAAAAACTGTTTTTT CASQGGAGEKLFF
TRBJ2-2 . TRBV10-3 . TGTGCCATCAGTGTTGGAGGCCGGGAGCTGTTTTTT CAISVGGRELFF
TRBJ1-6 . TRBV25-1 . TGTGCCAGCAGTGGGGCGGGAGATTCACCCCTCCACTTT CASSGAGDSPLHF